This is a list of T cell receptor beta chains from one sample in a study of human T cells and chemical hapten exposure. TCRdb reprocessed the RACE reads with MiXCR, giving one entry per CDR3 protein. The sample holds roughly 62,000 distinct CDR3 sequences; 9.5% to 15% are singletons and the top ten take roughly 2.4%. Specimen: whole blood, collected in connection with sensitization to the hapten diphenylcyclopropenone (DPC). These receptors all come from a man aged 30 to 45 with alopecia areata. Some clones in this sample may be carry-over from other donors' samples. Each CDR3 is given with its conserved first and last residue.

J gene	V gene	CDR3 protein
TRBJ2-7	TRBV2	CASSEAVVGAPYEQYF
TRBJ2-2	TRBV7-3	CASSLRPTGQTGELFF
TRBJ1-6	TRBV11-2	CASSLGDRAPYNSPLHF
TRBJ1-2	TRBV9	CASSASRAYGYTF
TRBJ1-1	TRBV5-1	CASSLVQGGVMNTEAFF
TRBJ1-1	TRBV20-1	CSARTAMNTEAFF
TRBJ1-5	TRBV10-3	CAISERSGTGNQPQHF
TRBJ1-1	TRBV4-3	CASSQRTGSEAFF
TRBJ2-7	TRBV2	CASSVFQGNYEQYF
TRBJ2-3	TRBV5-6	CASSQPTGDTDTQYF
TRBJ2-2	TRBV28	CASFYGGELFF
TRBJ1-1	TRBV11-1	CASSPGLKTEVFF
TRBJ1-2	TRBV27	CASSPTGTATMLNYGYTF
TRBJ1-2	TRBV20-1	CSARSLDRSYGYTF
TRBJ2-7	TRBV6-5	CASSYSLQGSSEQYF
TRBJ1-2	TRBV7-9	CASSLSGSTGGGDNYGYTF
TRBJ1-1	TRBV20-1	CSARTGTPPGVNTEAFF
TRBJ2-7	TRBV28	CASLDTSSYEQYF
TRBJ2-2	TRBV20-1	CSARDATGTANTGELFF
TRBJ2-7	TRBV28	CASTRDRYYEQYF